This T cell receptor beta chain was captured by sequencing in a study of cytomegalovirus exposure and HLA in healthy donors. General study points: In vitro, a few CMV-associated chains proved specific for CMV antigens.

The PCR ran on 60 Vbeta and 13 Jbeta primers. This table comes from immunoSEQ multiplex PCR, and its TCRdb copy is limited to in-frame clones, with some not included. In the table there are 180,000 or so clones, about 81% of which are singletons. From germline, CDR1 is SGHRS and CDR2 YFSETQ. The ends were cut back, 2 bases at V and 0 bases at J, with 6 bases in the middle. CDR3 length: 15 amino acids. This clone was found a few times. The antigen is undetermined. The gene calls are TRBV5-1 and TRBJ1-6; weak D call: TRBD1 (6 bases). Specimen: PBMCs. The sequence derives from a man in his forties in good health and CMV-seronegative. Here the CDR3 DNA reads TGCGCCAGCAGCTTACAGGGCTCCTATAATTCACCCCTCCACTTT. It is translated as CASSLQGSYNSPLHF.